One T cell receptor beta chain is described in this entry. Its target is unknown. This specimen comes from a study of T cell responses to AZD1222 COVID-19 vaccine. Study-wide points: Baseline serostatus was positive in only six AZD1222 recipients. Two AZD1222 doses significantly raised spike-specific TCR breadth and depth over controls. Regions 160-218 and 743-854 dominated among vaccine-associated CD4 TCRs spanning spike. Sampling captured repertoires only after the peak T cell response.

Profiling relied on immunoSEQ multiplex PCR, and the TCRdb table lists in-frame clones only, not all of them. In the table there are approximately 130,000 clones, 80% to 95% of which are singletons. J gave up 4 bases and V 4 bases, and 8 bases lay outside the gene matches. The CDR3 is 15 residues long. CDR1 is SGHRS, CDR2 YFSETQ, per germline. The rearrangement links TRBV5-1 to TRBJ2-3, with TRBD1 matching 8 bases. This clonotype was sampled from an adult in good health. The sequenced sample was peripheral blood, obtained on day 0 of AZD1222 vaccination. The CDR3 sequence: CASSIPTGVADTQYF. DNA for the CDR3: TGCGCCAGCAGCATACCGACAGGGGTCGCAGATACGCAGTATTTT.